This entry features one T cell receptor (beta chain) sequence. Its target is not known. The junction had 6 bases not matched to a gene; V was cut back by 6 bases and J by 8 bases. Germline V gives CDR1 MNHEY, CDR2 SVGAGI. This CDR3 is 14 amino acids long. The data stem from a study of cytomegalovirus exposure and HLA in healthy donors. PCR used 60 Vbeta primers and 13 Jbeta primers. TCRdb's table, derived via immunoSEQ multiplex PCR, lists solely in-frame clones and lacks some. In the table there are approximately 160,000 clones, approximately 81% of which are singletons. Findings of the study overall: Sequence variants that were highly shared formed a cluster that was likely a sequencing artifact. CMV serostatus was the only recorded immune exposure for donors. A later analysis by the authors found several of the most significant clusters apparently linked to common viral pathogens.

The sequencing sample was made of PBMCs. The rearrangement links TRBV6-5 to TRBJ1-4; 10 nucleotides agree with TRBD1. This receptor was identified in a man over 45 in good health and CMV-seropositive. The CDR3 protein is CASRPGTGDEKLFF. DNA for the CDR3: TGTGCCAGCAGACCCGGGACAGGGGACGAAAAACTGTTTTTT.